Below are 32 T cell receptor beta chains sequenced from a single sample in a study of cytomegalovirus exposure and HLA in healthy donors. Amplification used 60 Vbeta primers and 13 Jbeta primers. Assay: immunoSEQ multiplex PCR; the TCRdb copy retains only in-frame clones and omits some. This sample's clone table lists tens of thousands of clones. Sequenced material: PBMCs. These TCRs come from a man aged 50-60 years in good health and CMV-seronegative.

The CDR3 nucleotides read TGTGCCAGCAGCTTAAGCGGGGCAGATACGCAGTATTTT. It specifies CASSLSGADTQYF. The chain uses TRBV7-2 and TRBJ2-3; 7 bases line up with TRBD2. There are 13 residues in the CDR3. Trimming at V came to 2 bases and at J to 4 bases, leaving 0 bases not matched to a gene. Germline loops: CDR1 SGHTA, CDR2 FQGNSA.

The chain links TRBV11-2 to TRBJ1-1, with 7 bases lining up with TRBD1. Germline assignment: CDR1 SGHAT and CDR2 FQNNGV. Trimming removed 2 bases from V and 0 bases from J; junction bases left unmatched: 3. The CDR3 extends over 15 amino acids. CDR3 loop: CASSLFTGVNTEAFF. The CDR3 DNA is TGTGCCAGCAGCTTATTTACAGGGGTGAACACTGAAGCTTTCTTT.

The rearrangement links TRBV29-1 to TRBJ1-6, with 9 bases matching TRBD1. V trimming: 4 bases; J trimming: 9 bases; junction bases outside the gene matches: 4. The CDR3 is 13 residues long. Germline CDR1 is SQVTM and CDR2 is ANQGSEA. The chain's CDR3 is CSVVLDRGSPLHF. CDR3 DNA: TGCAGCGTTGTTCTGGACAGGGGTTCACCCCTCCACTTT.

The V and J genes are TRBV7-2 and TRBJ1-5, with D uncertain. The CDR3 sequence is 15 residues long. V was shortened by 2 bases and J by 0 bases, with 8 bases between the two germline ends. Germline V lookup: CDR1 SGHTA, CDR2 FQGNSA. Here the CDR3 DNA reads TGTGCCAGCAGCTTATCGGGATCTAGCAATCAGCCCCAGCATTTT. Amino acids: CASSLSGSSNQPQHF.

The chain joins TRBV2 to TRBJ2-7, with a weak D call TRBD2 (6 bases). The CDR3 covers 18 residues. V was trimmed by 6 bases and J by 0 bases, leaving 24 bases between them. Germline CDR1 and CDR2: SNHLY and FYNNEI. The CDR3 spells CASSNIPGLPVGSYEQYF. DNA for the CDR3: TGTGCCAGCAGCAATATCCCGGGACTCCCCGTAGGCTCCTACGAGCAGTACTTC. Variable domain in full (rest from reference TRBV2 and TRBJ2-7): EPEVTQTPSHQVTQMGQEVILRCVPISNHLYFYWYRQILGQKVEFLVSFYNNEISEKSEIFDDQFSVERPDGSNFTLKIRSTKLEDSAMYFCASSNIPGLPVGSYEQYFGPGTRLTVT.

J is TRBJ2-1 and V is TRBV7-9; TRBD2 agrees at 9 bases. The V gene's germline CDR1 is SEHNR and CDR2 FQNEAQ (reference sequence). Trimming cost V 3 bases and J 1 base; bases outside gene matches: 10. The CDR3 loop spans 18 amino acids. The CDR3 DNA reads as TGTGCCAGCAGCTTGCGGGGGGGGAGCCGAGGGTCCTACAATGAGCAGTTCTTC. This gives the protein CASSLRGGSRGSYNEQFF.

This chain links TRBV18 with TRBJ2-3; D gene ambiguous. This CDR3 contains 13 residues. The V gene lost 3 bases and the J gene lost 0 bases, with 4 bases spanning the gap. The V gene's germline CDR1 is KGHSH and CDR2 LQKENI. This CDR3 is CASSPGSTDTQYF. The DNA for the CDR3 is TGTGCCAGCTCACCCGGGAGCACAGATACGCAGTATTTT.

J is TRBJ2-2 and V is TRBV9; 9 nucleotides align to TRBD1. In germline, CDR1 is SGDLS, CDR2 YYNGEE. V lost 0 bases and J lost 3; bases outside the gene matches: 3. The CDR3 covers 16 residues. The CDR3 spells CASSVAGQGYTGELFF. The DNA for the CDR3 is TGTGCCAGCAGCGTAGCTGGACAGGGGTACACCGGGGAGCTGTTTTTT.

V and J are TRBV11-2 and TRBJ2-1; 14 nucleotides align to TRBD2. The germline V gene encodes CDR1 SGHAT and CDR2 FQNNGV. V shed 6 bases, J shed 3 bases, and the junction held 4 bases outside the gene matches. The length of the CDR3 is 16 residues. CDR3 sequence (DNA): TGTGCCAGCAGAGGGACTAGCGGGGGAAACTACAATGAGCAGTTCTTC. This sequence encodes CASRGTSGGNYNEQFF.

This chain uses TRBV7-6 with TRBJ2-1, with D maybe TRBD2 (6 bases). The CDR3 sequence is 15 residues long. Germline V gene data show CDR1 as SGHVS and CDR2 as FNYEAQ. V was clipped by 3 bases and J by 3 bases, with 12 bases between them. For the CDR3, the DNA is TGTGCCAGCAGCTTCGACTCAGCGGGCTACAATGAGCAGTTCTTC. Translating gives CASSFDSAGYNEQFF.

V and J are TRBV4-1 and TRBJ1-2, with TRBD1 as a possible D gene (5 bases). The CDR3 runs to 15 residues. With 0 bases removed from V and 5 bases from J, the gap between germline ends came to 13 bases. Per the germline V gene, CDR1 is MGHRA and CDR2 is YSYEKL. Written as DNA, the CDR3 is TGCGCCAGCAGCCAAGAAGCACGCCGACAGTATGGCTACACCTTC. Its translation: CASSQEARRQYGYTF.

The J gene is TRBJ1-6, the V gene TRBV28; no reliable D call. Per germline, CDR1 MDHEN and CDR2 SYDVKM. V was cut by 3 bases and J by 10 bases, with 13 bases left in between. The CDR3 loop spans 14 amino acids. CDR3 residues: CASSFTGSQSPLHF. The CDR3, as DNA: TGTGCCAGCAGTTTTACGGGTTCTCAGTCACCCCTCCACTTT.

This chain connects TRBV6-5 to TRBJ1-6, with TRBD1 as a possible D gene (6 bases). The CDR3 is 14 residues long. The V gene's germline CDR1 is MNHEY and CDR2 SVGAGI. The V and J ends lost 2 bases and 9 bases respectively, with 11 bases between them. CDR3 sequence (DNA): TGTGCCAGCAGTTACGGTCAGGGGCCTTCACCCCTCCACTTT. Translated, it gives CASSYGQGPSPLHF.

The rearrangement joins TRBV27 to TRBJ1-6, with D hard to call. This CDR3 contains 17 residues. Looked up from germline, CDR1 is MNHEY and CDR2 is SMNVEV (reference sequence). Trimming stripped 4 bases from V and 0 bases from J, with 13 bases between. This chain's CDR3 is CASSSPTGSSYNSPLHF. In DNA form, the CDR3 reads TGTGCCAGCAGTTCCCCGACGGGAAGCTCCTATAATTCACCCCTCCACTTT.

CDR3 amino acids: CASSLGGQTYNEQFF. The CDR3, as DNA: TGCGCCAGCAGCTTGGGGGGACAAACTTACAATGAGCAGTTCTTC. The rearrangement uses TRBV5-1 and TRBJ2-1, with D maybe TRBD1 (6 bases). From germline, CDR1 is SGHRS and CDR2 YFSETQ. The germline V and J ends were trimmed by 0 bases and 4 bases, with 11 bases remaining between them. The CDR3 contains 15 residues. The complete variable domain, with remaining parts taken from reference TRBV5-1 and TRBJ2-1, reads KAGVTQTPRYLIKTRGQQVTLSCSPISGHRSVSWYQQTPGQGLQFLFEYFSETQRNKGNFPGRFSGRQFSNSRSEMNVSTLELGDSALYLCASSLGGQTYNEQFFGPGTRLTVL.

The chain links TRBV6-5 to TRBJ1-5; TRBD1 is a possible D gene (6 bases). The germline V and J ends were trimmed by 6 bases and 3 bases, with 15 bases remaining between them. The germline gives CDR1 MNHEY, CDR2 SVGAGI. CDR3 length: 15 residues. The CDR3 reads CASSRDQGINQPQHF. In DNA form, the CDR3 reads TGTGCCAGCAGCCGAGATCAGGGGATCAATCAGCCCCAGCATTTT.

The chain recombines TRBV7-8 with TRBJ2-3; TRBD2 matches 11 bases. The CDR3 spans 16 residues. The germline CDR1 and CDR2 sequences are SGHVS and FQNEAQ. Trimming removed 5 bases from V and 0 bases from J; junction bases left unmatched: 4. Written as DNA, the CDR3 is TGTGCCAGCAGCCCGGGACTAGCGGCTAGCACAGATACGCAGTATTTT. This sequence encodes CASSPGLAASTDTQYF.

The V gene is TRBV4-3, the J gene TRBJ2-3, with 14 bases lining up with TRBD2. The V segment lost 0 bases and the J segment 4 bases; nucleotides outside the gene matches: 12. Germline loops: CDR1 LGHNA, CDR2 YSLEER. The CDR3 loop spans 20 amino acids. The CDR3 coding sequence is TGCGCCAGCAGCCAAGATTACGCGACTAGCGGGGGGGCTTGGTCAGATACGCAGTATTTT. Translation gives CASSQDYATSGGAWSDTQYF.

CDR3 in amino acids: CASSPGVRKEQFF. In DNA form, the CDR3 reads TGTGCCAGCAGCCCAGGGGTCCGAAAGGAGCAGTTCTTC. This chain links TRBV7-9 with TRBJ2-1, with D possibly matching TRBD1 (6 bases). V was clipped by 5 bases and J by 10 bases, with 15 bases between them. The CDR3 is made up of 13 amino acids. In germline, CDR1 is SEHNR, CDR2 FQNEAQ (reference sequence).

This chain joins TRBV10-2 and TRBJ1-5; 7 nucleotides match TRBD1. CDR1 is WSHSY, CDR2 SAAADI, per germline. V shed 7 bases and J 2 bases; nucleotides not matched to a gene: 8. CDR3 length: 15 amino acids. CDR3 sequence (DNA): TGCGCCAGCACCGGACAGGCTAACGGCAATCAGCCCCAGCATTTT. Protein sequence: CASTGQANGNQPQHF.

The chain links TRBV5-6 to TRBJ1-1, with 7 positions matching TRBD1. The CDR3 contains 15 residues. The germline CDR1 and CDR2 sequences are SGHDT and YYEEEE. V trimming: 3 bases; J trimming: 4 bases; junction bases outside the gene matches: 9. CDR3 sequence reads: CASSSRQGWGTEAFF. The CDR3, as DNA: TGTGCCAGCAGCTCGAGACAGGGCTGGGGCACTGAAGCTTTCTTT.

The chain couples TRBV7-8 to TRBJ2-1, with D tentatively TRBD2 (5 bases). Trimming took 5 bases from V and 4 from J, leaving 9 bases between them. The germline CDR1 and CDR2 sequences are SGHVS and FQNEAQ. This CDR3 contains 13 residues. The CDR3 spells CASSRGQYNEQFF. As DNA, the CDR3 is TGTGCCAGCAGCAGAGGGCAATACAATGAGCAGTTCTTC.

The V and J genes are TRBV9 and TRBJ1-1; 11 bases line up with TRBD1. Trimming removed 3 bases from V and 6 bases from J; junction bases left unmatched: 7. Germline CDR1 and CDR2: SGDLS and YYNGEE. This CDR3 contains 15 residues. The CDR3 loop reads CASSAVGQGAPEAFF. As DNA, the CDR3 is TGTGCCAGCAGCGCGGTTGGACAGGGGGCGCCTGAAGCTTTCTTT.

The gene calls are TRBV27 and TRBJ2-7; D possibly corresponds to TRBD1 (6 bases). The CDR3 contains 15 residues. The V gene's germline CDR1 is MNHEY and CDR2 SMNVEV (reference sequence). Trimming stripped 4 bases from V and 4 bases from J, with 17 bases between. The DNA for the CDR3 is TGTGCCAGCAGTTCGTATCTTGGGACACAATACGAGCAGTACTTC. Translating gives CASSSYLGTQYEQYF.

The chain recombines TRBV7-2 with TRBJ2-7; D call uncertain. CDR1 is SGHTA and CDR2 is FQGNSA in the germline V gene. V lost 4 bases to trimming and J lost 2 bases, with 15 bases between them. The CDR3 loop spans 15 amino acids. The CDR3 sequence: CASSSQLGSPYEQYF. CDR3 in DNA: TGTGCCAGCAGCTCACAGCTTGGCTCTCCCTACGAGCAGTACTTC. The full variable domain, rest sourced from reference TRBV7-2 and TRBJ2-7, is GAGVSQSPSNKVTEKGKDVELRCDPISGHTALYWYRQSLGQGLEFLIYFQGNSAPDKSGLPSDRFSAERTGGSVSTLTIQRTQQEDSAVYLCASSSQLGSPYEQYFGPGTRLTVT.

This sequence joins TRBV5-6 and TRBJ1-1; 9 nucleotides agree with TRBD1. The CDR3 length is 15 residues. Germline-derived CDR1 and CDR2 are SGHDT and YYEEEE. V lost 4 bases to trimming and J lost 4 bases; unmatched junction nucleotides: 8. In DNA form, the CDR3 reads TGTGCCAGCAGCCCGACAGGGGGGGTAGGCACTGAAGCTTTCTTT. Translated, it gives CASSPTGGVGTEAFF. Together with reference TRBV5-6 and TRBJ1-1, the CDR3 gives the full variable domain: DAGVTQSPTHLIKTRGQQVTLRCSPKSGHDTVSWYQQALGQGPQFIFQYYEEEERQRGNFPDRFSGHQFPNYSSELNVNALLLGDSALYLCASSPTGGVGTEAFFGQGTRLTVV.

The chain combines TRBV5-5 with TRBJ1-5; D perhaps matches TRBD1 (5 bases). Trimming stripped 4 bases from V and 4 bases from J, with 18 bases between. This CDR3 is 16 amino acids long. CDR1 is SGHKS and CDR2 is YYEKEE in the germline V gene (reference sequence). The chain's CDR3 is CASSPSGGMVNQPQHF. In DNA form, the CDR3 reads TGTGCCAGCAGCCCGTCCGGGGGTATGGTGAATCAGCCCCAGCATTTT.

V gene TRBV6-1 combines with J gene TRBJ1-5; perhaps TRBD1 as D (5 bases). V lost 4 bases and J lost 5, with 9 bases in between. The CDR3 runs to 13 residues. The germline CDR1 and CDR2 sequences are MNHNS and SASEGT. DNA of the CDR3: TGTGCCAGCAGTGTTCAGACAGATCAGCCCCAGCATTTT. Its translation: CASSVQTDQPQHF.

This chain connects TRBV4-1 to TRBJ2-3; TRBD2 agrees at 13 bases. The CDR3 length is 17 residues. J was trimmed by 4 bases and V by 4 bases; bases with no gene match: 8. The germline CDR1 and CDR2 sequences are MGHRA and YSYEKL. CDR3 sequence (DNA): TGCGCCAGCAGCCGAGGGGGACTAGCGGGGAGGGCAGATACGCAGTATTTT. Its translation: CASSRGGLAGRADTQYF.

The V call is TRBV10-3, the J call TRBJ2-7; tentatively, D is TRBD1 (5 bases). Germline CDR1 is ENHRY and CDR2 is SYGVKD. Trimming left V 3 bases short and J 3 bases short, with 15 bases between. This CDR3 is 15 amino acids long. CDR3 bases: TGTGCCATCAGTGAACCCCTCTCAGACAGCTACGAGCAGTACTTC. Encoded protein: CAISEPLSDSYEQYF.

The CDR3 is CASSAGYGYEQYF. In DNA, the CDR3 is TGTGCCAGCAGTGCCGGTTACGGCTACGAGCAGTACTTC. The V gene is TRBV6-1, the J gene TRBJ2-7; D is unclear. CDR1 and CDR2 (germline): MNHNS, SASEGT. The CDR3 sequence is 13 residues long. V was cut by 4 bases and J by 3 bases, with 10 bases left in between.

The chain joins TRBV4-1 to TRBJ2-2; 12 bases are a match to TRBD2. Germline V lookup: CDR1 MGHRA, CDR2 YSYEKL. The CDR3 covers 16 residues. V shed 5 bases and J 2 bases; nucleotides not matched to a gene: 3. CDR3 bases: TGCGCCAGCAGCTCCGGACTAGCGGGAAACACCGGGGAGCTGTTTTTT. Translating gives CASSSGLAGNTGELFF.